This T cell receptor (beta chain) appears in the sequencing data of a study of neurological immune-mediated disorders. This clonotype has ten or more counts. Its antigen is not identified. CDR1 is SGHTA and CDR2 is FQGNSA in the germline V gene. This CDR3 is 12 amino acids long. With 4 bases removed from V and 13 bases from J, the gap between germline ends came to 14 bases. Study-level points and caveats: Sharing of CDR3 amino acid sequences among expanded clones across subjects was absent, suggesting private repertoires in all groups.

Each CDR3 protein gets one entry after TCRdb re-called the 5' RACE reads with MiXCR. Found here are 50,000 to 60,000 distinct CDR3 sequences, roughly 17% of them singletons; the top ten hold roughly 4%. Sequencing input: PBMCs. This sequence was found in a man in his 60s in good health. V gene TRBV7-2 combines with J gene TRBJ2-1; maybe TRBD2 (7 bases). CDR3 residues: CASSSRAGAQFF. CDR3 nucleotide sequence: TGTGCCAGCAGCTCAAGGGCGGGGGCACAGTTCTTC. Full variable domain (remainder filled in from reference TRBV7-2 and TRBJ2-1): GAGVSQSPSNKVTEKGKDVELRCDPISGHTALYWYRQSLGQGLEFLIYFQGNSAPDKSGLPSDRFSAERTGGSVSTLTIQRTQQEDSAVYLCASSSRAGAQFFGPGTRLTVL.